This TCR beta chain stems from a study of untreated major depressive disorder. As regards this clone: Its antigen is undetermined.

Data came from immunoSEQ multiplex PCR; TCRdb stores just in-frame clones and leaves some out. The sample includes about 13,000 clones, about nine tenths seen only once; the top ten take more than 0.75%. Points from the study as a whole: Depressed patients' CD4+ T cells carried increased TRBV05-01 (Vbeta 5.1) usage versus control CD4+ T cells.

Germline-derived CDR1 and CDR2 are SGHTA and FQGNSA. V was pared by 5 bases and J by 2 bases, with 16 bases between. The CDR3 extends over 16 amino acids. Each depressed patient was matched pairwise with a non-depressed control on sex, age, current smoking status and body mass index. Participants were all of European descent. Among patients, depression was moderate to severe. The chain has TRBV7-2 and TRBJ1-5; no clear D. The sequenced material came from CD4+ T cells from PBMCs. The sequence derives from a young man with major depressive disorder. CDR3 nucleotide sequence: TGTGCCAGCAGCCGGAGAGGGCACGGGGGCAATCAGCCCCAGCATTTT. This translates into CASSRRGHGGNQPQHF.